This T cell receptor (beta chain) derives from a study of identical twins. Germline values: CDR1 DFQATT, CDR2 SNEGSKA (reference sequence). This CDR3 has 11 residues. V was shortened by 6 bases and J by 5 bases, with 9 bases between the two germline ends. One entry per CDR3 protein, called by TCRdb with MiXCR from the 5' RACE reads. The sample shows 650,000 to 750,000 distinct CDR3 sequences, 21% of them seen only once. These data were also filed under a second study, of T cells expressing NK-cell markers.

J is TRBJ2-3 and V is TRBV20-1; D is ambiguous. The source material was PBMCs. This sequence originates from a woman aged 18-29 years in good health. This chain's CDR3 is CSAPDQDTQYF. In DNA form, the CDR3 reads TGCAGTGCCCCCGACCAAGATACGCAGTATTTT.